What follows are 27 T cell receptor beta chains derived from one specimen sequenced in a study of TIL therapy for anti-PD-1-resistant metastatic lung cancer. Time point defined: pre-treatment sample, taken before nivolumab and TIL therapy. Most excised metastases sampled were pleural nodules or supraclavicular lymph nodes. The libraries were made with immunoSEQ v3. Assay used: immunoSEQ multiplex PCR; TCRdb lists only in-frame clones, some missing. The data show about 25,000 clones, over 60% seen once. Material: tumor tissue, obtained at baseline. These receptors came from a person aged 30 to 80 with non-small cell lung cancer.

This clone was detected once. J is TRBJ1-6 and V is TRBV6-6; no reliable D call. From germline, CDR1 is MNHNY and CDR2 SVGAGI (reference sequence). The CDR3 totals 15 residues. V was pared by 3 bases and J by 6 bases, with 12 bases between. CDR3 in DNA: TGTGCCAGCAGTTATGATGGCAGGCGTAATTCACCCCTCCACTTT. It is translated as CASSYDGRRNSPLHF.

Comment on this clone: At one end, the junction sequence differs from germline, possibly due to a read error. CDR3 in amino acids: CASSTADGANPLRF. CDR3 in DNA: TGTGCCAGCAGTACGGCAGATGGGGCTAATCCCCTTCGGTTT. This rearrangement joins TRBV28 to TRBJ1-4; tentative D call: TRBD1 (5 bases). This CDR3 spans 14 amino acids. Germline loops: CDR1 MDHEN, CDR2 SYDVKM.

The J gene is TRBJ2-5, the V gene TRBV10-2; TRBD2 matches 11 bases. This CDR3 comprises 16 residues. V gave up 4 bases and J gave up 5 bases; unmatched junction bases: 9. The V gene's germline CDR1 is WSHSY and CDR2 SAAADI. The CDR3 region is CASSGIAGGPEETQYF. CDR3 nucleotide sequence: TGCGCCAGCAGTGGTATAGCGGGGGGGCCTGAGGAGACCCAGTACTTC.

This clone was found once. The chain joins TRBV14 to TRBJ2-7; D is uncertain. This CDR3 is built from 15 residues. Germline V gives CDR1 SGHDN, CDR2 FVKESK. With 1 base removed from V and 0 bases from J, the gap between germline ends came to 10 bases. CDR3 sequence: CASSQVATGSYEQYF. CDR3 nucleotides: TGTGCCAGCAGCCAAGTCGCGACGGGCTCCTACGAGCAGTACTTC.

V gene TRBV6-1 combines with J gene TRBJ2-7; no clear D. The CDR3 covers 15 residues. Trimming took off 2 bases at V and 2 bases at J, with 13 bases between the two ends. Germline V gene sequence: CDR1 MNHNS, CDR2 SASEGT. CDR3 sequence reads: CASSETLSNPYEQYF. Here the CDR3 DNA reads TGTGCCAGCAGTGAAACTCTGAGCAACCCCTACGAGCAGTACTTC.

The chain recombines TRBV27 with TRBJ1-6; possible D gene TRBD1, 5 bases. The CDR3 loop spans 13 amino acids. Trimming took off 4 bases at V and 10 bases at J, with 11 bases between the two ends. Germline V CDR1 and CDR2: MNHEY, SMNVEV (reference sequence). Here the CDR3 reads CASSSGAFSPLHF. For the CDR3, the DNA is TGTGCCAGCAGTTCCGGGGCCTTCTCACCCCTCCACTTT.

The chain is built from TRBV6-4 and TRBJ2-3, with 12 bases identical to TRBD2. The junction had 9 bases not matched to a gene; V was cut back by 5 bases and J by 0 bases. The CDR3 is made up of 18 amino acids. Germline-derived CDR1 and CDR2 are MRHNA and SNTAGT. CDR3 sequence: CASSPRTSGETSTDTQYF. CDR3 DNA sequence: TGTGCCAGCAGTCCCCGGACTAGCGGGGAAACTAGCACAGATACGCAGTATTTT.

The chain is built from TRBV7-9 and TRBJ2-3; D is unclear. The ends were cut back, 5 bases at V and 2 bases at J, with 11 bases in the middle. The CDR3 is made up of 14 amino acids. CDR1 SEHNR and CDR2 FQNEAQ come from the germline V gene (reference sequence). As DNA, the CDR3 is TGTGCCAGCAGCGCGACTTCATTCACAGATACGCAGTATTTT. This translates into CASSATSFTDTQYF.

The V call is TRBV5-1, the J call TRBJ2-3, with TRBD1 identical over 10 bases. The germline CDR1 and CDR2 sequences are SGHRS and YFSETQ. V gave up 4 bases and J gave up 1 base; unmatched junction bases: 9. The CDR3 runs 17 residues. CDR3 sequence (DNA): TGCGCCAGCAGCGCCTTGACAGGGGGCGCGGGCACAGATACGCAGTATTTT. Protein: CASSALTGGAGTDTQYF. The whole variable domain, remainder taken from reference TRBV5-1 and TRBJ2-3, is KAGVTQTPRYLIKTRGQQVTLSCSPISGHRSVSWYQQTPGQGLQFLFEYFSETQRNKGNFPGRFSGRQFSNSRSEMNVSTLELGDSALYLCASSALTGGAGTDTQYFGPGTRLTVL.

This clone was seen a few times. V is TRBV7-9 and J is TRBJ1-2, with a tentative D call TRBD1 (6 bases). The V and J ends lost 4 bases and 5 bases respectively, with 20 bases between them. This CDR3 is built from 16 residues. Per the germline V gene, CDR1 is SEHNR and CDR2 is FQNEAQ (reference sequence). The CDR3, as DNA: TGTGCCAGCAGCTCAGTGAACCCCGGGACAAGATATGGCTACACCTTC. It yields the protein CASSSVNPGTRYGYTF.

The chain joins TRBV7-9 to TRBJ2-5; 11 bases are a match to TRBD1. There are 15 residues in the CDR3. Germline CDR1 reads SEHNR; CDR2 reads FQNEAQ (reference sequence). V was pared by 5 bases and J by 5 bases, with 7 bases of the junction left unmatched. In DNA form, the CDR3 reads TGTGCCAGCAGCACCGGGACAGGGGGTAGGGAGACCCAGTACTTC. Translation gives CASSTGTGGRETQYF.

The DNA for the CDR3 is TGTGCCAGTAGTATAGCAAATCAGCCCCAGCATTTT. Its translation: CASSIANQPQHF. The chain couples TRBV19 to TRBJ1-5; D not resolved. Germline CDR1 reads LNHDA; CDR2 reads SQIVND (reference sequence). This CDR3 has 12 amino acids. Between the trimmed V and J ends, which lost 1 base and 4 bases, there was a span of 2 bases.

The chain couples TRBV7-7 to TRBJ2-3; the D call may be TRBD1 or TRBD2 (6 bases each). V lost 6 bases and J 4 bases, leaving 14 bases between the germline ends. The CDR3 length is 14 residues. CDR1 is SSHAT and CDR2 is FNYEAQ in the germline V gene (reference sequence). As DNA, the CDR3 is TGTGCCAGCAGTCCCAGTGGGGGGCCAGATACGCAGTATTTT. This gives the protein CASSPSGGPDTQYF.

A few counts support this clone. This chain's CDR3 is CASSQDGGLYGYTF. CDR3 bases: TGCGCCAGCAGCCAAGACGGGGGACTCTATGGCTACACCTTC. The chain employs TRBV4-3 and TRBJ1-2, with D possibly being TRBD1 (5 bases). This CDR3 has 14 residues. The germline gives CDR1 LGHNA, CDR2 YSLEER. With 0 bases removed from V and 4 bases from J, the gap between germline ends came to 9 bases.

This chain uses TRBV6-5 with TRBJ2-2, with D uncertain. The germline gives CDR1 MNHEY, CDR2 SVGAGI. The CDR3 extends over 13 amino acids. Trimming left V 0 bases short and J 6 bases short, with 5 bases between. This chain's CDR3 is CASSYSAPGELFF. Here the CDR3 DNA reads TGTGCCAGCAGTTACTCGGCCCCCGGGGAGCTGTTTTTT.

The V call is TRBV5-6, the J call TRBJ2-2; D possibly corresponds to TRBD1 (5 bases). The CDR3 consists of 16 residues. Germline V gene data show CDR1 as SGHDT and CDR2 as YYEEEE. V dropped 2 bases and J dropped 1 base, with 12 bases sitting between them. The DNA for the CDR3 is TGTGCCAGCAGCTTAACCGGACACCTGAACACCGGGGAGCTGTTTTTT. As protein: CASSLTGHLNTGELFF.

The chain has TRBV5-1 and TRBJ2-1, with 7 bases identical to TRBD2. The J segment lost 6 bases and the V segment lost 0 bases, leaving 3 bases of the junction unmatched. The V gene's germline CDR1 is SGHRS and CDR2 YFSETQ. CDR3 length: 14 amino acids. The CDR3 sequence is CASSLGGTTNEQFF. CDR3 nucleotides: TGCGCCAGCAGCTTGGGGGGGACTACCAATGAGCAGTTCTTC.

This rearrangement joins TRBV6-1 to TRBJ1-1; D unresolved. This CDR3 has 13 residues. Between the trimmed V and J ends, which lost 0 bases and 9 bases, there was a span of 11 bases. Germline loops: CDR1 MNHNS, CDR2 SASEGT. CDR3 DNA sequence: TGTGCCAGCAGTGAAGCGAACGGTGACCAAGCTTTCTTT. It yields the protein CASSEANGDQAFF.

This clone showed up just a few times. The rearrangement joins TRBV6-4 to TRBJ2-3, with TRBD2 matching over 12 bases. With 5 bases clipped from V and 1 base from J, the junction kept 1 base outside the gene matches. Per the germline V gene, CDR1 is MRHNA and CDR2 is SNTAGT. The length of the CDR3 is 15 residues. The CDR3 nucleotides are TGTGCCAGCAGTCGACTAGCGGGGGGCACAGATACGCAGTATTTT. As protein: CASSRLAGGTDTQYF.

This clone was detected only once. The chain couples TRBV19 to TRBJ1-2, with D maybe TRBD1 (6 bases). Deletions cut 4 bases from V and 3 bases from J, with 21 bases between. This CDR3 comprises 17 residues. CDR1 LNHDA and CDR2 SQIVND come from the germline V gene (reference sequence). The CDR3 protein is CASSTEDRTDAYYGYTF. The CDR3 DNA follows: TGTGCCAGTAGTACGGAAGACAGGACGGATGCCTACTATGGCTACACCTTC.

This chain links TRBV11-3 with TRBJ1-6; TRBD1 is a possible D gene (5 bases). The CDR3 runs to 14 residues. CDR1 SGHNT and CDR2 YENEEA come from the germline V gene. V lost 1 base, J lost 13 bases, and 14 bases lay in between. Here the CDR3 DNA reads TGTGCCAGCAGCTTAGGTACAGGTCTCGGCCCCCTCCACTTT. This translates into CASSLGTGLGPLHF.

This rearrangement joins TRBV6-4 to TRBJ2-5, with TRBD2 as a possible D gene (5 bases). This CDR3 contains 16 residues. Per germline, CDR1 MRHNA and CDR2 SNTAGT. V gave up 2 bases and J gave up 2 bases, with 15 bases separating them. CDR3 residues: CASSDPPEALQETQYF. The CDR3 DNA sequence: TGTGCCAGCAGTGACCCCCCGGAGGCATTACAAGAGACCCAGTACTTC.

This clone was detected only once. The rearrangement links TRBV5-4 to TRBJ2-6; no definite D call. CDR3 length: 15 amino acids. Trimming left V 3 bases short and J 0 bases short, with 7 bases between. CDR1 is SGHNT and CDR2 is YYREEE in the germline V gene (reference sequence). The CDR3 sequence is CASSSKLSGANVLTF. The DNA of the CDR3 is TGTGCCAGCAGCTCGAAGCTCTCTGGGGCCAACGTCCTGACTTTC.

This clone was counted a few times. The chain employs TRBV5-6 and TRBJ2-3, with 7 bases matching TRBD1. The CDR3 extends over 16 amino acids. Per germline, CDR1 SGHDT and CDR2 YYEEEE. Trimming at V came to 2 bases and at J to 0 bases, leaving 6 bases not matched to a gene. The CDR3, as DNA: TGTGCCAGCAGCTTACAGGGGCTCTCTAGCACAGATACGCAGTATTTT. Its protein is CASSLQGLSSTDTQYF.

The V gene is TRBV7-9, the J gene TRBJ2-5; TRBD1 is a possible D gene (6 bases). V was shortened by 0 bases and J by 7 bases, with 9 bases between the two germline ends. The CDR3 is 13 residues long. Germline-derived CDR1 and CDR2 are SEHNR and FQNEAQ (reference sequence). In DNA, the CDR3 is TGTGCCAGCAGCTTAGCGGGGGCGATGACCCAGTACTTC. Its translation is CASSLAGAMTQYF. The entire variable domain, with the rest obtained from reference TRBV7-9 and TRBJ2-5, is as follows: DTGVSQNPRHKITKRGQNVTFRCDPISEHNRLYWYRQTLGQGPEFLTYFQNEAQLEKSRLLSDRFSAERPKGSFSTLEIQRTEQGDSAMYLCASSLAGAMTQYFGPGTRLLVL.

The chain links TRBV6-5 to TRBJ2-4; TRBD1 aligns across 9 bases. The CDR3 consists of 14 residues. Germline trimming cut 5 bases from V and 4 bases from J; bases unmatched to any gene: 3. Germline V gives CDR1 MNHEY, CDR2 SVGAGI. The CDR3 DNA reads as TGTGCCAGCAGTCGGGACAGGGATAAAAACATTCAGTACTTC. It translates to CASSRDRDKNIQYF.

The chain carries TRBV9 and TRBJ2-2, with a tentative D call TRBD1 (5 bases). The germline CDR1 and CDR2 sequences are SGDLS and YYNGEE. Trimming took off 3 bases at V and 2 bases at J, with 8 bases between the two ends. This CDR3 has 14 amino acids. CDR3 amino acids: CASSARVNTGELFF. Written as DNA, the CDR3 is TGTGCCAGCAGCGCCAGGGTCAACACCGGGGAGCTGTTTTTT.